These 15 T cell receptor beta chains originate from one sample sequenced in a study of metastatic and nonmetastatic thyroid tumors (TCRdb year 2020). Libraries were prepared through PCR. Instrument used: Illumina HiSeq 4000. In TCRdb, the public reads were trimmed at Q25 with fastp and aligned with MiXCR, with productive beta chains retained. The sample includes roughly 14,000 clones, with roughly 32% observed a single time. The top ten clonotypes cover roughly 10% of the sample. No patient had received any treatment before thyroid surgery. Sequences were obtained from blood. All receptors derive from a female donor with papillary thyroid cancer or a benign thyroid nodule (not recorded which). Some clones in this sample may be carry-over from other donors' samples.

J is TRBJ1-2 and V is TRBV5-1; D not resolved. V gave up 0 bases and J gave up 0 bases, with 12 bases separating them. The length of the CDR3 is 16 residues. Germline loops: CDR1 SGHRS, CDR2 YFSETQ. The CDR3 loop reads CASSLVSAAANYGYTF. The CDR3 bases are TGCGCCAGCAGCTTGGTTTCGGCTGCCGCTAACTATGGCTACACCTTC.

This clone was recorded many times. The V and J genes are TRBV20-1 and TRBJ2-1, with 9 bases fitting TRBD2. V was clipped by 3 bases and J by 8 bases; unmatched bases: 17. Germline CDR1 reads DFQATT; CDR2 reads SNEGSKA (reference sequence). The CDR3 spans 17 residues. In DNA, the CDR3 is TGCAGTGCTAGGACTCCGTTCCGGCGGGGGGGCCGTGATGAGCAGTTCTTC. Translated, it gives CSARTPFRRGGRDEQFF.

The chain combines TRBV4-3 with TRBJ2-7, with D uncertain. CDR1 is LGHNA and CDR2 is YSLEER in the germline V gene. V lost 4 bases and J lost 3, with 16 bases in between. CDR3 length equals 15 residues. Here the CDR3 reads CASSLVASPNYEQYF. Here the CDR3 DNA reads TGCGCCAGCAGCCTGGTTGCCAGCCCAAACTACGAGCAGTACTTC.

This sequence joins TRBV28 and TRBJ1-3; 7 bases match TRBD1. The germline gives CDR1 MDHEN, CDR2 SYDVKM. Trimming removed 9 bases from V and 3 bases from J; junction bases left unmatched: 17. The CDR3 extends over 17 amino acids. The CDR3 DNA reads as TGTGCCAGTGGTACCGGGACAGACCCATTGTTTGGAAACACCATATATTTT. It codes for CASGTGTDPLFGNTIYF.

This clone is labeled medium-sized. V and J are TRBV11-2 and TRBJ2-7, with TRBD2 identical over 8 bases. Germline CDR1 reads SGHAT; CDR2 reads FQNNGV. With V trimmed by 9 bases and J by 3 bases, 7 bases remained unmatched. The CDR3 runs 13 residues. The CDR3 nucleotides are TGTGCCAGTAGGGGCGGGGGGAACTACGAGCAGTACTTC. This translates into CASRGGGNYEQYF.

Ten or more counts support this clone. The CDR3 nucleotides read TGTGCCAGCAGCTACTATGGATCTAACTATGGCTACACCTTC. The encoded protein is CASSYYGSNYGYTF. The chain links TRBV7-2 to TRBJ1-2; no clear D gene. Trimming left V 4 bases short and J 0 bases short, with 9 bases between. Germline values: CDR1 SGHTA, CDR2 FQGNSA. The CDR3 length is 14 residues.

The chain carries TRBV5-1 and TRBJ1-2; D is undetermined. The length of the CDR3 is 12 residues. Germline assignment: CDR1 SGHRS and CDR2 YFSETQ. The V end was cut by 4 bases, the J end by 5 bases, with 9 bases between. This CDR3 is CASSGESYGYTF. In DNA, the CDR3 is TGCGCCAGCAGCGGCGAATCGTATGGCTACACCTTC. Supplemented by reference TRBV5-1 and TRBJ1-2, the full variable domain reads KAGVTQTPRYLIKTRGQQVTLSCSPISGHRSVSWYQQTPGQGLQFLFEYFSETQRNKGNFPGRFSGRQFSNSRSEMNVSTLELGDSALYLCASSGESYGYTFGSGTRLTVV.

The V gene is TRBV7-3, the J gene TRBJ2-1, with unresolved D. The ends were cut back, 3 bases at V and 1 base at J, with 10 bases in the middle. CDR1 SGHTA and CDR2 FQGTGA come from the germline V gene. The CDR3 contains 15 residues. This CDR3 is CASSLEVGSYNEQFF. The CDR3 DNA is TGTGCCAGCAGCTTGGAAGTGGGTTCCTACAATGAGCAGTTCTTC.

V usage is TRBV11-2 and J usage is TRBJ1-6; 8 bases fit TRBD1. CDR1 is SGHAT and CDR2 is FQNNGV in the germline V gene. V shed 0 bases and J 13 bases; nucleotides not matched to a gene: 14. This CDR3 has 17 amino acids. The CDR3 here is CASSLDPGRGREGPLHF. CDR3 DNA: TGTGCCAGCAGCTTAGATCCAGGCAGGGGGCGCGAGGGCCCCCTCCACTTT.

The chain is built from TRBV28 and TRBJ2-1; TRBD2 matches at 7 bases. The trim removed 10 bases at V and 8 bases at J, leaving 11 bases unmatched. The CDR3 sequence is 13 residues long. Germline CDR1 reads MDHEN; CDR2 reads SYDVKM. The CDR3, as DNA: TGTGCCACCTATGGCGGGAGCGGGTATGAGCAGTTCTTC. Translated: CATYGGSGYEQFF.

The chain carries TRBV19 and TRBJ2-7, with D possibly TRBD1 on 5 matching bases. The V gene lost 4 bases and the J gene lost 2 bases, with 9 bases spanning the gap. Germline CDR1 and CDR2: LNHDA and SQIVND (reference sequence). This CDR3 is built from 13 residues. CDR3 protein: CASSKGNPYEQYF. The CDR3 DNA reads as TGTGCCAGTAGTAAGGGGAACCCCTACGAGCAGTACTTC.

This clone was detected only a few times. The rearrangement joins TRBV6-5 to TRBJ2-7; 13 bases line up with TRBD2. The V and J ends lost 3 bases and 2 bases, in that order; junction bases with no gene match: 7. The CDR3 is 17 amino acids. The V gene's germline CDR1 is MNHEY and CDR2 SVGAGI. The chain's CDR3 is CASSYATSGRSPYEQYF. CDR3 DNA: TGTGCCAGCAGTTATGCGACTAGCGGGAGGTCCCCCTACGAGCAGTACTTC.

In its sample, this clone is medium-sized (0.01 to 0.1%). This chain joins TRBV11-2 and TRBJ2-2, with TRBD2 as a possible D gene (5 bases). V was clipped by 3 bases and J by 4 bases, with 6 bases between them. The CDR3 is made up of 13 amino acids. The germline CDR1 and CDR2 sequences are SGHAT and FQNNGV. In nucleotides, the CDR3 is TGTGCCAGCAGCTTTGAGGGCACCGGGGAGCTGTTTTTT. It is translated as CASSFEGTGELFF. The complete variable domain, with remaining parts taken from reference TRBV11-2 and TRBJ2-2, reads EAGVAQSPRYKIIEKRQSVAFWCNPISGHATLYWYQQILGQGPKLLIQFQNNGVVDDSQLPKDRFSAERLKGVDSTLKIQPAKLEDSAVYLCASSFEGTGELFFGEGSRLTVL.

The chain links TRBV11-2 to TRBJ2-3; TRBD1 or TRBD2 may be the D gene (5 bases each). V lost 5 bases, J lost 2 bases, and 17 bases lay in between. Germline V lookup: CDR1 SGHAT, CDR2 FQNNGV. The CDR3 spans 16 residues. The CDR3 reads CASSPGTNRFTDTQYF. CDR3 nucleotides: TGTGCCAGCAGCCCAGGGACGAATCGATTCACAGATACGCAGTATTTT.

The CDR3 DNA sequence: TGCAGTGCTGGCGCAAGACTTCTAGCACAGACAGATACGCAGTATTTT. Translating gives CSAGARLLAQTDTQYF. V usage is TRBV20-1 and J usage is TRBJ2-3, with D tentatively TRBD2 (5 bases). The V and J ends lost 5 bases and 3 bases respectively, with 21 bases between them. The CDR3 is 16 amino acids. CDR1 and CDR2 (germline): DFQATT, SNEGSKA (reference sequence).